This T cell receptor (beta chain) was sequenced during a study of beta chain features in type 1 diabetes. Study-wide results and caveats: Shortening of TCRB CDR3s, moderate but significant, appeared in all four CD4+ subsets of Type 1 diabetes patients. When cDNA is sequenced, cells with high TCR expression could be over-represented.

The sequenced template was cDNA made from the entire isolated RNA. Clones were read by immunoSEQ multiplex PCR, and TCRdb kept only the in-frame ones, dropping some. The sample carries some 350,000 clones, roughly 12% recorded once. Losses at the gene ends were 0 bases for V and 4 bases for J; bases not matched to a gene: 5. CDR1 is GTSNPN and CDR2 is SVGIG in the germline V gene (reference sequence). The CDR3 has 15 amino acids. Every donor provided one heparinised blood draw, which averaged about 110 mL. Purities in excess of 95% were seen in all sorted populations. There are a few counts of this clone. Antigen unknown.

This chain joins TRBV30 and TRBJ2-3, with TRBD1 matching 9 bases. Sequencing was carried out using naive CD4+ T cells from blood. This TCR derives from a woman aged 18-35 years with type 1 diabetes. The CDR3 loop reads CAWSVGTGSADTQYF. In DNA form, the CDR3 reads TGTGCCTGGAGTGTGGGGACAGGGTCGGCAGATACGCAGTATTTT.